This T cell receptor beta chain was retrieved from a study of CD4 T cells in relation to SARS-CoV-2 and coronaviruses. Before the COVID-19 pandemic, during about 2011-2019, CD4+ T cells were taken from unexposed donors. Isolation of CD4+ T cells took place after around eleven days in culture. Germline CDR1 reads SQVTM; CDR2 reads ANQGSEA. V was clipped by 7 bases and J by 0 bases, with 9 bases between them. This CDR3 spans 12 amino acids. Sequencing used immunoSEQ multiplex PCR; TCRdb keeps in-frame clones, though not all of them. Here the sample spans just under 20,000 clones, approximately 81% being singletons. Comments on this clone: Its antigen is currently unknown.

The sequence derives from a human donor in good health. The material sequenced was CD4+ T cells from PBMCs, cultured in vitro. The gene calls are TRBV29-1 and TRBJ1-2, with a tentative D call TRBD1 (5 bases). The chain's CDR3 is CSAQDTNYGYTF. The CDR3 bases are TGCAGCGCTCAGGACACTAACTATGGCTACACCTTC.